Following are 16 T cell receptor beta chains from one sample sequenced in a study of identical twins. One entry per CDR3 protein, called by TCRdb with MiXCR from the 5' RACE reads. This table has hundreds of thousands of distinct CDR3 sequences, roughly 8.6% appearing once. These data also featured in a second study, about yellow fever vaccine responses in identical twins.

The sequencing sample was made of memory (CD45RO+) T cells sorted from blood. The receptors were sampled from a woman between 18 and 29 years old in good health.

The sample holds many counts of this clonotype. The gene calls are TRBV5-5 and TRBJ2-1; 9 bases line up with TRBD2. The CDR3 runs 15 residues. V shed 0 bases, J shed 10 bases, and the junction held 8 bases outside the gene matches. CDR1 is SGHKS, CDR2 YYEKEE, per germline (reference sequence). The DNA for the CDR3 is TGTGCCAGCAGCTTGGTGGCGGGGGGGCTCTTAGAGCAGTTCTTC. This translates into CASSLVAGGLLEQFF.

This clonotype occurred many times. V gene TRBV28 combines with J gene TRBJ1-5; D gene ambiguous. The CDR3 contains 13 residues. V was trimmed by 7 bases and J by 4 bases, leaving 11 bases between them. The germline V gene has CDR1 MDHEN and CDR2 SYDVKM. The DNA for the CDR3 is TGTGCCAGCACAGTTACTCTAAATCAGCCCCAGCATTTT. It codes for CASTVTLNQPQHF.

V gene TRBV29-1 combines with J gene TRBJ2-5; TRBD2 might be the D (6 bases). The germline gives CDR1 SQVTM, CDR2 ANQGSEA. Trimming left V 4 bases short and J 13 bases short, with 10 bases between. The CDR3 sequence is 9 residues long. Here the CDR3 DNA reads TGCAGCGTTGGGGACGGGGGGTACTTC. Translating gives CSVGDGGYF.

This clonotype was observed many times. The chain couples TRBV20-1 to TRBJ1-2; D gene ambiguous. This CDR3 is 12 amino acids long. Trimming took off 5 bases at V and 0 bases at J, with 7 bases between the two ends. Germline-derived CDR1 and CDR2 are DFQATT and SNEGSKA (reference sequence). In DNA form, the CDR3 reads TGCAGTGCTGGTGTGGCTAACTATGGCTACACCTTC. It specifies CSAGVANYGYTF.

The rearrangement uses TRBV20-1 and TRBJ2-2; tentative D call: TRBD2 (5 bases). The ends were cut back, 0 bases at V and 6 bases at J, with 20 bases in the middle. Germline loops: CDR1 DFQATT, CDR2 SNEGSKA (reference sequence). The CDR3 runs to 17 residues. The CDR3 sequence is CSARDEATSPGAGELFF. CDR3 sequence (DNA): TGCAGTGCTAGAGATGAAGCGACGTCCCCCGGGGCCGGGGAGCTGTTTTTT.

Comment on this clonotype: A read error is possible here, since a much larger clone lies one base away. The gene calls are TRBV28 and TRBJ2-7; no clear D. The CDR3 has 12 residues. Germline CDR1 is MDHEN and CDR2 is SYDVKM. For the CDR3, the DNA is TGTGCCGGCAGTTTAATTTTGGACGAGCAGTACTTC. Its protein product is CAGSLILDEQYF.

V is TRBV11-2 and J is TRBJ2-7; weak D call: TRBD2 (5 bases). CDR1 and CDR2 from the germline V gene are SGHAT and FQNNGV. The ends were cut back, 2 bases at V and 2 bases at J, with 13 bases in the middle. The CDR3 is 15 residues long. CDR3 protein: CASSLRETIAYEQYF. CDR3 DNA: TGTGCCAGCAGCTTAAGGGAGACTATCGCCTACGAGCAGTACTTC.

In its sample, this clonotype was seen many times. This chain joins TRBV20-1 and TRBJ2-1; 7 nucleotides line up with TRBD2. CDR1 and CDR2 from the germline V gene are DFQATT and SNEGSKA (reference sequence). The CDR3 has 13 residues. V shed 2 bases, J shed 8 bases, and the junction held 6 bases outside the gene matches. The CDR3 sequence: CSARKTSTHEQFF. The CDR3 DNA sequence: TGCAGTGCTAGAAAGACTAGCACCCATGAGCAGTTCTTC.

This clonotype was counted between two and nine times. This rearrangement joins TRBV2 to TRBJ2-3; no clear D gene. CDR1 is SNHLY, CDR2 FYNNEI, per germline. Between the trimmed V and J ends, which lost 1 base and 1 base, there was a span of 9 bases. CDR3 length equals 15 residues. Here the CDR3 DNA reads TGTGCCAGCAGTGAAGATGGGCTACGCACAGATACGCAGTATTTT. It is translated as CASSEDGLRTDTQYF.

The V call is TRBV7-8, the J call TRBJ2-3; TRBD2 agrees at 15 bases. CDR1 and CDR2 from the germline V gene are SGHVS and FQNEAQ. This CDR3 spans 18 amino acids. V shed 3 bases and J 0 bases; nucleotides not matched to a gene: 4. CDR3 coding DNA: TGTGCCAGCAGCTTGGGACTAGCGGGAGGTTGGAGCACAGATACGCAGTATTTT. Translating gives CASSLGLAGGWSTDTQYF. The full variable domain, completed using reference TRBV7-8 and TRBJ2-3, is GAGVSQSPRYKVAKRGQDVALRCDPISGHVSLFWYQQALGQGPEFLTYFQNEAQLDKSGLPSDRFFAERPEGSVSTLKIQRTQQEDSAVYLCASSLGLAGGWSTDTQYFGPGTRLTVL.

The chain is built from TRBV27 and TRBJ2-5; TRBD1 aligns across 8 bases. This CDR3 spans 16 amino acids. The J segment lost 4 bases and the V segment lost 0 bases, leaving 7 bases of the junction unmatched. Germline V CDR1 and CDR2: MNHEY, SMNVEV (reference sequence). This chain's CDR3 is CASSLSGRGRTETQYF. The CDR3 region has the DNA TGTGCCAGCAGTTTATCGGGCAGGGGGCGCACAGAGACCCAGTACTTC.

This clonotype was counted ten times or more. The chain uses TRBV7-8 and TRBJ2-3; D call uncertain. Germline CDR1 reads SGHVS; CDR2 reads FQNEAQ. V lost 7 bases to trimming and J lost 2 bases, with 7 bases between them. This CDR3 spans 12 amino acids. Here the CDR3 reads CASTLNTDTQYF. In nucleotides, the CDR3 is TGTGCCAGCACCCTAAACACAGATACGCAGTATTTT. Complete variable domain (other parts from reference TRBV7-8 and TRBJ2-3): GAGVSQSPRYKVAKRGQDVALRCDPISGHVSLFWYQQALGQGPEFLTYFQNEAQLDKSGLPSDRFFAERPEGSVSTLKIQRTQQEDSAVYLCASTLNTDTQYFGPGTRLTVL.

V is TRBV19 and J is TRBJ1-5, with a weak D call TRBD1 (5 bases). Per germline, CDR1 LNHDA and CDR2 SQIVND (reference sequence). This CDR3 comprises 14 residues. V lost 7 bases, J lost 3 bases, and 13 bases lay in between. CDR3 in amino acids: CASKSRVDNQPQHF. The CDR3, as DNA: TGTGCCAGTAAGAGCAGGGTGGACAATCAGCCCCAGCATTTT.

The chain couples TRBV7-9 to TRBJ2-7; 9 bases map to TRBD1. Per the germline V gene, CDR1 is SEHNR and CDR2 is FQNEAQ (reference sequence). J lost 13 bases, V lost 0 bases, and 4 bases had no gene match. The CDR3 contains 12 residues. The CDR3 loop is CASSLAGTGYYV. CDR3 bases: TGTGCCAGCAGCTTAGCCGGGACAGGGTATTACGTC.

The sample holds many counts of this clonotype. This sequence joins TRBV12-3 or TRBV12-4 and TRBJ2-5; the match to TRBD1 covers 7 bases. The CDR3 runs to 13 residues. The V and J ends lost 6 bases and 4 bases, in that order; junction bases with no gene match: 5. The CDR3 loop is CASRRQGSETQYF. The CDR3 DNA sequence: TGTGCCAGCAGACGACAGGGATCAGAGACCCAGTACTTC.

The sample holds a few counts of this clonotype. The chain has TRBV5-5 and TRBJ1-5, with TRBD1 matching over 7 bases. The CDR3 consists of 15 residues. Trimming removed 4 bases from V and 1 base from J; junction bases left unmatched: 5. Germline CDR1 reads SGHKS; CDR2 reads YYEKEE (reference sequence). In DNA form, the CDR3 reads TGTGCCAGCAGCCAGGGACAGACGAGCAATCAGCCCCAGCATTTT. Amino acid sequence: CASSQGQTSNQPQHF. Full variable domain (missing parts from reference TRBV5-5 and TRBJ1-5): DAGVTQSPTHLIKTRGQQVTLRCSPISGHKSVSWYQQVLGQGPQFIFQYYEKEERGRGNFPDRFSARQFPNYSSELNVNALLLGDSALYLCASSQGQTSNQPQHFGDGTRLSIL.